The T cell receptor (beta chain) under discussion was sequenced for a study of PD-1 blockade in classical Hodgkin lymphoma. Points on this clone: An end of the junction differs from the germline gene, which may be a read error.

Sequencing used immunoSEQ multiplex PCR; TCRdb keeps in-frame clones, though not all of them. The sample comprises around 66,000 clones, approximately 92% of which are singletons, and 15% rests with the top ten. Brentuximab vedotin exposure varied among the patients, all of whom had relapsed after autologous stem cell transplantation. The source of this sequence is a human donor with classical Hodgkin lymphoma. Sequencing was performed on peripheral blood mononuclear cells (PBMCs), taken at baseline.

The CDR3 bases are TGTGCTAGCAGCGCCGACAGGGGCTACGAGCAGTACTTC. As protein: CASSADRGYEQYF. The V gene is TRBV7-7, the J gene TRBJ2-7, with 8 bases matching TRBD1. This CDR3 has 13 amino acids. Looked up from germline, CDR1 is SSHAT and CDR2 is FNYEAQ (reference sequence).